This TCR beta chain was retrieved from a study of blood T cells in healthy people across ages (dated by TCRdb to the mid-2010s). Regarding the study in general: In model experiments, roughly one uniquely barcoded TCR beta cDNA molecule per two T cells was captured by template switching. The study measured age-related changes in TCR beta repertoire diversity using deep sequencing normalized with unique cDNA molecular identifiers. Donors were grouped into four age groups: young (average 16 years), middle-aged (under 40), aged (about 60) and long-lived (less than 85). The study analyzed two additional independent replicas of 1 million unique cDNA reads from the same blood draw for two donors, one aged 18 to 29 and one aged 80 or older.

Points on this clonotype: Its cognate antigen has yet to be identified. No much larger clone exists at a distance of one base, and base qualities are not known.

Library creation used 5' RACE. Sequencing used an Illumina HiSeq 2500. A second 7 to 11 cycle PCR used a sample-barcoded 5' primer and a J-beta primer mix. A unique molecular identifier was introduced onto each TCR beta cDNA molecule by a template-switch 5' adaptor carrying 12 random nucleotides. Each sample yielded at least 2.5 million CDR3-containing paired-end reads. First-strand cDNA synthesis was performed from all RNA using the Mint cDNA synthesis kit, with priming by a TRBC-specific oligonucleotide. Following uracil-DNA glycosylase treatment, a first 18-cycle PCR with universal primers M1SS and BC2_uni_R was performed on all cDNA. Concerning the study's data processing: Each sample was normalized by randomly selecting 1 million high-quality reads, each carrying a distinct molecular identifier. Instead of being binned into consensus sequences, reads with shared molecular identifiers were discarded. CDR3 identification, clonotype clustering and error correction used MiTCR with a Q25 quality threshold and the strictest error-elimination algorithm. A nonparametric unseen species model with Euler transformation was used to estimate lower-bound total TCR beta diversity. Starting from the raw public reads, TCRdb applied fastp trimming at Q25, assembled clones with MiXCR and retained in-frame beta chains. Every entry covers one CDR3 protein and lists the most common genes and DNA from its rows. The V and J calls reflect TCRdb's pipeline rather than the authors' work. The sample includes 750,000 to 950,000 distinct CDR3 sequences, with about 28% observed a single time. The ten biggest clones cover 10% of the sample.

The roughly 42 donors, aged about 6 to 100 years, were systemically healthy Caucasian individuals from Russia. Each donor gave 8 to 10 milliliters of peripheral blood, drawn into EDTA-treated Vacutainer tubes. PBMCs were isolated by Ficoll-Paque density-gradient centrifugation, with at least 6 million obtained per sample. Trizol reagent was used to extract total RNA from the PBMCs, yielding at least 5 micrograms per sample. The percentages of naive CD45RAhigh/CD27high T cells were determined by flow cytometry on a PBMC aliquot from every donor. The CDR3 holds 16 amino acids from the cysteine to the phenylalanine. Here the CDR3 DNA is all that survives: 48 bases in frame from base 1. Reading the germline V gene gives CDR1 KGHDR and CDR2 SFDVKD. For this chain, trimming is 4 bases at the V end and 5 bases at the J end, and the number of junction bases without a gene match is 10. Points the paper makes about the study in general: The long-lived group showed more naive CD4+ T cells, fewer expanded clones and increased TCR diversity than the aged group, suggesting age selection. As age increased, observed TCR beta diversity per million T cells dropped in a roughly linear way, and a significant reduction was already evident by age about 40. Because the CMV infection status of the donors was unknown, age-related changes in expanded clonotypes may potentially have been confounded. Because profiling used bulk unsorted PBMCs, naive and antigen-experienced compartments could not be compared conclusively. Estimates of total diversity based on one million sequenced T cells were considered lower bounds and underestimates. Observed TCR beta diversity correlated strongly with the percentage of naive T cells measured by flow cytometry.

This same sample was also part of a study on T cells of mothers and their children. Reported in the second study: Nine systemically healthy Caucasian individuals served as donors, namely three mothers together with their six children. cDNA synthesis used all of the extracted RNA, with roughly 1.5 ug of RNA in each 15 ul reaction. In the second PCR, the M1S primer introduced both the sample barcodes and 2-4 random nucleotides. Over 9.5 million TCR beta CDR3 reads were obtained for each mother, and approximately 3.2 million reads were obtained for each child. Thymic selection similarly shapes TCR recombination output in related and unrelated pairs, with minor effect from inherited differences. Related mother-child pairs always showed normalized repertoire overlap that was slightly higher than in unrelated mother-child pairs, though the difference was never significant. No persistent microchimeric T cell clones were found, with a detection sensitivity of roughly 92 clones per million clonotypes. In the study, deep NGS was used to compare the TCR beta repertoires of mothers and children, and features distinguishing related mother-child pairs from unrelated individuals were sought. On average, the children were about 12 +/- 4 years old, while the mothers were roughly 40 +/- 4 years old. After adapter ligation with NEBNext reagents, the libraries were sequenced on Illumina HiSeq 2000 with 100+100 nt paired-end reads. To prevent cross-contamination, the mother and child libraries were prepared one month apart and sequenced in separate runs. For each donor, somewhere between roughly 500,000 and 2,100,000 distinct TCR beta clonotypes were identified. Naive TCR beta clonotypes were estimated from low-frequency clonotypes matched to each donor's FACS-determined naive share, without sorting.

The origin of this receptor is a woman aged 35 to 49 in good health. The rearrangement joined TRBV24-1 to TRBJ2-7; 10 central nucleotides agree with TRBD1. Sample: blood. The CDR3 protein: CATSEAPGQGLDEQYF. The nucleotides are TGTGCCACCAGTGAAGCTCCGGGACAGGGGTTGGACGAGCAGTACTTC.